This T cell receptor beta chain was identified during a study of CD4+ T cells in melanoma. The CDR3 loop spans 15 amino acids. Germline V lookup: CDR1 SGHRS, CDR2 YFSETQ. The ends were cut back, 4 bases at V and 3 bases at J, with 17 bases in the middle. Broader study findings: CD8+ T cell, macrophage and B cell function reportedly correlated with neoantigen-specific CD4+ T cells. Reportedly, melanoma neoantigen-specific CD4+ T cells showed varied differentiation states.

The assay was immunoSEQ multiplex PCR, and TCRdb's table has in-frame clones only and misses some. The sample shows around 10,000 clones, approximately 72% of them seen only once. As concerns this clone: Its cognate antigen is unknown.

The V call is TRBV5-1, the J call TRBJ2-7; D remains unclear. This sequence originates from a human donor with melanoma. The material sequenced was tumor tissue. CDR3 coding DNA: TGCGCCAGCAGCGGTGGAGCAGCCGATAGCTACGAGCAGTACTTC. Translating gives CASSGGAADSYEQYF.